This T cell receptor beta chain originates from a study of regulatory T cells listed by TCRdb under 2018. At the level of the whole study: T-cell receptor beta repertoires of sorted regulatory, conventional CD4+ and CD8+ T cells were compared between CD3G-deficient patients and healthy controls.

The multiplex PCR relied on 52 forward TRBV primers and 13 reverse TRBJ primers, and amplification bias was corrected through assay-based and computational methods. Rearranged TRB loci were amplified from genomic DNA by multiplex PCR within the immunoSEQ assay. An Illumina HiSeq platform was used to sequence the TRB amplicons. The authors' analysis ran thus. Custom algorithms error-filtered the raw sequences and aligned them to reference gene sequences, after which the immunoSEQ online tools were used for analysis. Frequencies of productive and nonproductive TRB rearrangements were assessed among unique sequences as well as among total sequences. Hydrophobicity and amino acid composition of residues 6 and 7 within the TRB CDR3 were used to estimate the potential for self-reactivity. Group comparisons used t tests, Mann-Whitney tests or two-way ANOVA run in Prism software. Drawn from immuneACCESS, this table holds only the in-frame rearrangements with V and J called that TCRdb kept. Clones are partly lost; checked studies trace under half to an unresolved V gene and leave the rest unexplained. V and J calls and clone size come straight from that table; D and trimming were deduced from the DNA. Recorded for this sample are around 10,000 clones; 84% of them occurred a single time. Jointly, the top ten make up more than 9% of the sample.

Evidence of autoimmunity was found in all CD3G-deficient patients, and more severe autoimmunity was observed in two of the patients. At the time of testing, the patients were between 2 and 39 years old, and their CD4+ and CD8+ T cells had reduced naive proportions and increased memory proportions. The patient group comprised 5 or 6 individuals with CD3G deficiency. Patient samples and clinical data came from an international physician network spanning the United States, Europe and Asia. Ficoll density separation was used to isolate peripheral blood mononuclear cells. CD3+ CD8+ CD4- T cells were isolated using a FACSAria cell sorter. Regarding this clone: What antigen it recognizes has not been identified. No quality values exist for individual bases; no much larger clone is one base distant.

Based on the germline V gene, the CDR1 and CDR2 sequences are MNHNS and SASEGT. There are 13 amino acids in the CDR3, from cysteine to phenylalanine inclusive. The entry retains the CDR3 DNA only, 39 bases that are in frame from base 1. Cut back by 1 base and 6 bases, the V and J ends lie 9 bases apart. What the research found in general, with its limitations: CD8+ T cells from patients showed a nonsignificant trend toward lower Shannon entropy than control CD8+ cells. Repertoires from patients had restricted unique TRB V-J pairs and skewed V and J gene usage, with the strongest effect in regulatory T cells.

This TCR was sampled from a person aged 18 to 30 with CD3G deficiency. The sequence links TRBV6-1 to TRBJ1-1; the D gene cannot be named for sure. Source material: CD8+ T cells sorted from blood. The CDR3 has the sequence CASSEEGSSEAFF. The DNA sequence reads TGTGCCAGCAGTGAAGAAGGGAGCTCTGAAGCTTTCTTT.